A selection of T cell receptor beta chains follows, all from one sample in a study of blood T cell repertoires in COVID-19. Sequenced by immunoSEQ multiplex PCR; TCRdb stores in-frame clones only, minus some. The data hold about 110,000 clones, with over 70% observed a single time. Sequencing was performed on peripheral blood. The receptor source for this set is a woman in her fifties or sixties with acute or convalescent COVID-19. Both conserved end residues are part of each CDR3. A D gene is named only where the DNA matches it firmly. Rows give clone size only sometimes, using once, few, many, or a class for an expanded clone.

TRBV4-1	.	TRBD1	TRBJ1-3	TGCGCCAGCAGCCAAGCGTGGGACAGGGCAACTGGAAACACCATATATTTT	CASSQAWDRATGNTIYF
TRBV11-3	.	.	TRBJ2-2	TGTGCCAGCAGCACACCCGCTGGGACAACGAACACCGGGGAGCTGTTTTTT	CASSTPAGTTNTGELFF
TRBV19	few	.	TRBJ2-7	TGTGCCAGTAGTCCGGGATCAGAACCCTACGAGCAGTACTTC	CASSPGSEPYEQYF
TRBV7-3	.	.	TRBJ2-6	TGTGCCAGCAGCTCCCGGGCGACAGTTTCTGGGGCCAACGTCCTGACTTTC	CASSSRATVSGANVLTF
TRBV9	.	.	TRBJ1-2	TGTGCCAGCAATCGGGGGAGAGTGGATGGCTACACCTTC	CASNRGRVDGYTF
TRBV12-3/TRBV12-4	.	TRBD1	TRBJ2-2	TGTGCCAGCAGTGGCAGGGGGCCCGGGGAGCTGTTTTTT	CASSGRGPGELFF
TRBV3-1/TRBV3-2	.	TRBD2	TRBJ2-7	TGTGCCAGCAGCCAAGGGGGAGGGCTCGAGCAGTACTTC	CASSQGGGLEQYF
TRBV25-1	.	TRBD1	TRBJ1-1	TGTGCCAGCAGTGCCCCGGGGACAGGGAACACTGAAGCTTTCTTT	CASSAPGTGNTEAFF
TRBV5-1	.	TRBD1	TRBJ1-2	TGCGCCAGCAGCCCCGGGACAGGGGCTGGCTACACCTTC	CASSPGTGAGYTF
TRBV6-6	.	.	TRBJ2-3	TGTGCCAGCAGTCGCATTATAAGGGGGTACCTAAACACAGATACGCAGTATTTT	CASSRIIRGYLNTDTQYF
TRBV11-2	few	.	TRBJ2-2	TGTGCCAGCAGCTTGGGACAAAACACCGGGGAGCTGTTTTTT	CASSLGQNTGELFF
TRBV19	.	TRBD1	TRBJ1-5	TGTGCCAGTAGTATACTCACGACAGGGGGAGGTCAGCCCCAGCATTTT	CASSILTTGGGQPQHF
TRBV6-5	.	.	TRBJ1-1	TGTGCCAGCAGTTACCCGGGACAGAACACTGAAGCTTTCTTT	CASSYPGQNTEAFF
TRBV2	.	.	TRBJ1-5	TGTGCCAGCAGCCTCGACAATGAGGGACAGCCCCAGCATTTT	CASSLDNEGQPQHF
TRBV18	.	.	TRBJ1-3	TGTGCCAGCTCACCTGGACAGTACTCTGGAAACACCATATATTTT	CASSPGQYSGNTIYF
TRBV18	once	TRBD2	TRBJ2-7	TGTGCCAGCTCACCTCCGCGGGGGTCCTACGAGCAGTACTTC	CASSPPRGSYEQYF
TRBV2	.	.	TRBJ2-7	TGTGCCAGCAGTTTACTGGACACCAGCTCCTACGAGCAGTACTTC	CASSLLDTSSYEQYF
TRBV12-3/TRBV12-4	.	.	TRBJ1-5	TGTGCCAGCAGTTTGTCAGGGCATCAGCCCCAGCATTTT	CASSLSGHQPQHF
TRBV2	once	.	TRBJ2-4	TGTGCCAGCAGTGAAAGTGAGGGCAACATTCAGTACTTC	CASSESEGNIQYF
TRBV2	.	TRBD1	TRBJ2-4	TGTGCCAGCAGGGACAGGGACAACATTCAGTACTTC	CASRDRDNIQYF
TRBV5-1	.	TRBD2	TRBJ2-3	TGCGCCAGCAGCTTTGGTAGCGGGGGCCTAGAGAGAGATACGCAGTATTTT	CASSFGSGGLERDTQYF
TRBV5-1	.	TRBD1	TRBJ2-7	TGCGCCAGCAGCTTTCGGGGACAGGGGGCAGACGAGCAGTACTTC	CASSFRGQGADEQYF
TRBV19	.	.	TRBJ1-5	TGTGCCAGTAGGCCAGGGAGACCAGGGGTGGGTGATAGCAATCAGCCCCAGCATTTT	CASRPGRPGVGDSNQPQHF
TRBV18	once	TRBD1	TRBJ1-2	TGTGCCAGCTCAGAATACCGGGACAGGGGGAATTCCTATGGCTACACCTTC	CASSEYRDRGNSYGYTF
TRBV7-2	once	.	TRBJ1-2	TGTGCCAGCAGCTTAGAGGGGCAGGGCCAAGCTAACTATGGCTACACCTTC	CASSLEGQGQANYGYTF
TRBV13	.	.	TRBJ1-1	TGTGCCAGCAGTCGGGACCGGGTGGGAGGATTGAACACTGAAGCTTTCTTT	CASSRDRVGGLNTEAFF
TRBV7-8	.	.	TRBJ2-7	TGTGCCAGCAGCTTAGGGGGGGGGCCCCAAGGCTACGAGCAGTACTTC	CASSLGGGPQGYEQYF
TRBV3-1/TRBV3-2	.	TRBD1	TRBJ2-4	TGTGCCAGCAGCCCCGGACAGGGAGACATTCAGTACTTC	CASSPGQGDIQYF
TRBV6-5	.	TRBD1	TRBJ1-1	TGTGCCAGCAGTTACGGGCAGGGGGCGCACACTGAAGCTTTCTTT	CASSYGQGAHTEAFF
TRBV12-5	.	.	TRBJ1-6	TGTGCTAGTGGTTTGACGGGGGGCAGGTCACCCCTCCACTTT	CASGLTGGRSPLHF
TRBV5-1	.	.	TRBJ2-7	TGCGCCAGCAGCTGGGACTTCTACGAGCAGTACTTC	CASSWDFYEQYF
TRBV27	.	.	TRBJ2-6	TGTGCCAGCAGGATAGTTTCTGGGGCCAACGTCCTGACTTTC	CASRIVSGANVLTF
TRBV5-8	.	.	TRBJ2-1	TGTGCCAGCAGCCTGCTAAGGGCGGGTTACAATGAGCAGTTCTTC	CASSLLRAGYNEQFF
TRBV19	.	TRBD1	TRBJ1-5	TGTGCCAGTAGGCCGCGGCAGGGGGATCAGCCCCAGCATTTT	CASRPRQGDQPQHF
TRBV5-5	once	.	TRBJ1-5	TGTGCCAGCAGCTCCCAGGGAGGAGGAAGCAATCAGCCCCAGCATTTT	CASSSQGGGSNQPQHF
TRBV6-5	few	.	TRBJ1-1	TGTGCCAGCAGTTACTCGACGGTGAGCGGTGAAGCTTTCTTT	CASSYSTVSGEAFF
TRBV12-3/TRBV12-4	.	.	TRBJ2-7	TGTGCCAGCAGCCCCGCCTACGAGCAGTACTTC	CASSPAYEQYF
TRBV9	.	TRBD2	TRBJ2-3	TGTGCCAGCAGCATACTAGCGGGGGGGCCCCATACGCAGTATTTT	CASSILAGGPHTQYF
TRBV15	.	.	TRBJ1-6	TGTGCCACCAGCAGAGACGGGGCCAGGGGATATAATTCACCCCTCCACTTT	CATSRDGARGYNSPLHF
TRBV4-1	.	.	TRBJ1-2	TGCGCCAGCAGCCAAGGCCCCGGACAGAACCCTAACTATGGCTACACCTTC	CASSQGPGQNPNYGYTF
TRBV28	.	.	TRBJ2-4	TGTGCCAGCAGTTTATTGGTGGCGCGGACACTAGCCAAAAACATTCAGTACTTC	CASSLLVARTLAKNIQYF
TRBV6-2/TRBV6-3	.	TRBD2	TRBJ2-3	TGTGCCAGCAGTTACTCTGGGGGGGTCTCAGATACGCAGTATTTT	CASSYSGGVSDTQYF
TRBV30	.	.	TRBJ1-1	TGTGCCTGGAGTGTCGGGGGGGACGAAGCTTTCTTT	CAWSVGGDEAFF
TRBV11-3	.	TRBD1	TRBJ2-1	TGTGCCAGCAGCCGGGACAGGAGCCCTTACAATGAGCAGTTCTTC	CASSRDRSPYNEQFF
TRBV3-1/TRBV3-2	.	TRBD1	TRBJ1-1	TGTGCCAGCAGCCACCCAGGGGGGAAGACTGAAGCTTTCTTT	CASSHPGGKTEAFF
TRBV15	.	.	TRBJ1-2	TGTGCCACCAGCAGAGGGAGGGGCGGGTATGGCTACACCTTC	CATSRGRGGYGYTF
TRBV5-1	.	.	TRBJ1-1	TGCGCCAGCAGCTTGGACGAGGCGGGGCGACCTGAAGCTTTCTTT	CASSLDEAGRPEAFF
TRBV5-1	.	TRBD2	TRBJ2-2	TGCGCCAGCAGCTTGTGGGCTAGCGGGGGGCCGAACACCGGGGAGCTGTTTTTT	CASSLWASGGPNTGELFF
TRBV10-3	.	TRBD1	TRBJ1-1	TGTGCCATCAGCAAATGGGGGGACAGGGACATGAACACTGAAGCTTTCTTT	CAISKWGDRDMNTEAFF
TRBV7-9	.	.	TRBJ1-1	TGTGCCAGCAGCTCCGACTTGAAGAGGGAAGCTTTCTTT	CASSSDLKREAFF
TRBV19	few	.	TRBJ1-4	TGTGCCAGTAGTATCCCCCAAGCCGAAGAGGGTGAAAAACTGTTTTTT	CASSIPQAEEGEKLFF
TRBV3-1/TRBV3-2	few	.	TRBJ1-1	TGTGCCAGCAGCCCGAAGCCCCAGGGGATGAACACTGAAGCTTTCTTT	CASSPKPQGMNTEAFF
TRBV6-5	.	.	TRBJ1-1	TGTGCCAGCAGTTACTCGCCCGGGGGCACTGAAGCTTTCTTT	CASSYSPGGTEAFF
TRBV7-6	once	TRBD1	TRBJ2-1	TGTGCCAGCAAGCAGGAGCAGGGGGTAATCTCCTACAATGAGCAGTTCTTC	CASKQEQGVISYNEQFF
TRBV7-9	.	.	TRBJ2-2	TGTGCCAGCAGCCAGGGGACCAACACCGGGGAGCTGTTTTTT	CASSQGTNTGELFF